Described below is a single T cell receptor beta chain sequence and its context. The sample holds many counts of this clonotype. Its antigen is not yet known. No much larger clone is present one base from it, and per-base qualities are unavailable. The sample belongs to a study of T cell repertoires in cytomegalovirus infection (dated by TCRdb to 2018 to 2020). As for the study more broadly: Donor HLA type was relevant to the analysis, as public TCR beta signatures indicated carriage of CMV infection together with the matching HLA type.

V is reduced by 4 bases and J by 5 bases, leaving a spacing of 16 bases between them. The CDR3 has 15 amino acids, counting the end cysteine and phenylalanine. Only the CDR3 DNA is retained, 45 bases long and in frame from the first base. CDR1 SGHTA and CDR2 FQGNSA were looked up in the germline V gene. The instrument was an Illumina HiSeq 1500. Clones were called with MiXCR by TCRdb after fastp trimmed the public reads at Q25, and only in-frame beta chains were retained. Merged by CDR3 protein, the rows form single entries marked with the most common genes and DNA. The sample table shows around 530,000 distinct CDR3 sequences, and more than 25% are seen once. Together, the top ten hold about 12% of the sample. General study outcomes and caveats: In the ex vivo response, HLA-C-restricted CMV-specific TCR beta clonotypes were dominant, and in two of eight donors the single most frequent clonotype came from this HLA-C-restricted group. In both this cohort and an independent cohort of 352 donors, the cumulative frequency of public TCR beta family members distinguished carriers of CMV infection plus the relevant HLA type.

The clonotype comes from a human donor in good health (CMV status not recorded). Some clones in this sample may be carry-over from other donors' samples. Rearrangement joined TRBV7-2 to TRBJ2-3; the D gene is perhaps TRBD2, on 6 matching bases. The specimen sequenced was PBMCs. The base sequence is TGTGCCAGCAGCTCTGCTCGGGAGAACGTAGATACGCAGTATTTT. The resulting protein is CASSSARENVDTQYF.